Listed below are T cell receptor beta chains from one sample, sequenced in a study of blood T cell repertoires in COVID-19. Clones were read by immunoSEQ multiplex PCR, and TCRdb kept only the in-frame ones, dropping some. The sample records under 100,000 clones, roughly 86% being singletons. The sample was peripheral blood. These receptors came from a human donor in a cohort sampled during active COVID-19. CDR3s include the opening cysteine and the closing phenylalanine or tryptophan. D genes are given only for firm matches. For some rows the clone size is stated as once, few or many, or as a class when expanded; others skip it.

>TRBJ2-3|-|TRBV5-1|-|14
CASSPRRAEDTQYF
TGCGCCAGCAGCCCGCGGCGGGCGGAAGATACGCAGTATTTT
>TRBJ2-7|-|TRBV7-6|TRBD1|15
CASSLAGQGAYEQYF
TGTGCCAGCAGCTTAGCTGGACAGGGAGCCTACGAGCAGTACTTC
>TRBJ1-2|-|TRBV7-8|-|15
CASSLEQGRGYGYTF
TGTGCCAGCAGCTTAGAGCAGGGGCGCGGGTATGGCTACACCTTC
>TRBJ1-6|-|TRBV2|-|13
CASLLTGNSPLHF
TGTGCCAGCCTGCTTACAGGGAATTCACCCCTCCACTTT
>TRBJ2-7|-|TRBV27|-|14
CASNKDSPGDEQYF
TGTGCCAGCAACAAGGACAGTCCTGGGGACGAGCAGTACTTC
>TRBJ2-7|-|TRBV5-4|-|15
CASSSGTGTVYEQYF
TGTGCCAGCAGCTCGGGGACTGGGACTGTCTACGAGCAGTACTTC
>TRBJ2-1|-|TRBV7-9|TRBD1|15
CASSPGQGSYNEQFF
TGTGCCAGCAGCCCAGGACAGGGCTCCTACAATGAGCAGTTCTTC
>TRBJ2-1|-|TRBV6-1|-|12
CASSEIRNEQFF
TGTGCCAGCAGTGAAATCCGCAATGAGCAGTTCTTC
>TRBJ2-7|-|TRBV2|TRBD2|14
CASVRLAGGYEQYF
TGTGCCAGCGTACGACTAGCGGGGGGTTACGAGCAGTACTTC
>TRBJ1-3|-|TRBV7-6|-|14
CASSLSPSGNTIYF
TGTGCCAGCAGCTTAAGCCCCTCTGGAAACACCATATATTTT
>TRBJ1-2|-|TRBV10-3|TRBD1|15
CATGVRDRGNYGYTF
TGTGCCACCGGCGTGAGGGACAGGGGTAACTATGGCTACACCTTC
>TRBJ2-7|-|TRBV14|TRBD2|13
CASSLAGAYEQYF
TGTGCCAGCAGCCTGGCGGGGGCCTACGAGCAGTACTTC
>TRBJ1-4|-|TRBV18|-|15
CASSPSKGANEKLFF
TGTGCCAGCTCACCATCTAAAGGGGCTAATGAAAAACTGTTTTTT
>TRBJ2-3|-|TRBV15|-|16
CATSQRGAGGRDTQYF
TGTGCCACCAGCCAGAGGGGGGCAGGGGGAAGAGATACGCAGTATTTT
>TRBJ1-5|-|TRBV18|-|14
CASSLRATDQPQHF
TGTGCCAGCTCACTGCGGGCTACTGATCAGCCCCAGCATTTT
>TRBJ2-4|-|TRBV6-6|TRBD2|14
CASSSGGFKDIQYF
TGTGCCAGCAGCAGCGGGGGGTTCAAGGACATTCAGTACTTC
>TRBJ1-2|-|TRBV9|-|13
CASSEPYRDGYTF
TGTGCCAGCAGCGAGCCCTACAGGGACGGCTACACCTTC
>TRBJ2-3|-|TRBV25-1|TRBD1|17
CASSALGTGASTDTQYF
TGTGCCAGCAGTGCCCTCGGGACAGGGGCTAGCACAGATACGCAGTATTTT
>TRBJ2-5|-|TRBV27|TRBD2|15
CASRLAGGRQETQYF
TGTGCCAGCAGGCTAGCGGGGGGGCGGCAAGAGACCCAGTACTTC
>TRBJ2-7|-|TRBV10-3|-|12
CATTSWGYEQYF
TGTGCCACCACTAGCTGGGGCTACGAGCAGTACTTC
>TRBJ2-7|-|TRBV11-2|TRBD1|15
CASRNPGTAAVEQYF
TGTGCCAGCAGGAATCCCGGGACAGCCGCCGTCGAGCAGTACTTC
>TRBJ2-2|-|TRBV5-1|-|15
CASRARQVNTGELFF
TGCGCCAGCAGGGCAAGACAGGTTAACACCGGGGAGCTGTTTTTT
>TRBJ2-7|-|TRBV5-8|-|15
CASSLNSWGGVGTKF
TGTGCCAGCAGTCTCAACTCCTGGGGCGGGGTCGGGACCAAATTC
>TRBJ2-2|-|TRBV28|-|15
CASSSPGGGTGELFF
TGTGCCAGCAGTTCTCCCGGGGGAGGCACCGGGGAGCTGTTTTTT
>TRBJ2-1|-|TRBV29-1|TRBD2|16
CSLAAHGTSGDNEQFF
TGCAGCCTCGCTGCGCACGGGACTAGCGGGGATAATGAGCAGTTCTTC
>TRBJ1-1|few|TRBV3-1/TRBV3-2|-|13
CASSQAPTGGKFF
TGTGCCAGCAGCCAAGCCCCAACGGGGGGGAAGTTCTTT
>TRBJ1-5|-|TRBV30|-|14
CAWSPAPHSQPQHF
TGTGCCTGGAGTCCCGCCCCTCACTCGCAGCCCCAGCATTTT
>TRBJ2-1|-|TRBV18|-|18
CASSQQGGQLSSYNEQFF
TGTGCCAGCTCACAACAAGGCGGTCAGTTGAGCTCCTACAATGAGCAGTTCTTC
>TRBJ2-7|-|TRBV7-8|TRBD1|14
CASSSGQGPYEQYF
TGTGCCAGCAGCTCGGGACAGGGGCCCTACGAGCAGTACTTC
>TRBJ2-1|-|TRBV13|-|14
CASSLGRVTNEQFF
TGTGCCAGCAGCTTGGGCAGGGTCACCAATGAGCAGTTCTTC
>TRBJ1-3|-|TRBV5-5|TRBD1|15
CASSLTGGRGNTIYF
TGTGCCAGCAGCTTGACAGGGGGCAGAGGAAACACCATATATTTT
>TRBJ1-1|-|TRBV5-1|TRBD1|18
CASSLVYYADTGGKEAFF
TGCGCCAGCAGCTTGGTCTACTATGCAGATACAGGGGGGAAAGAAGCTTTCTTT
>TRBJ2-1|-|TRBV6-2/TRBV6-3|-|15
CASSYAGRPDNEQFF
TGTGCCAGCAGTTACGCGGGGCGCCCGGACAATGAGCAGTTCTTC
>TRBJ1-4|once|TRBV18|TRBD1|14
CASSPDRGHEKLFF
TGTGCCAGCTCACCGGACAGGGGCCATGAAAAACTGTTTTTT
>TRBJ2-1|-|TRBV19|-|13
CASSNRPLNEQFF
TGTGCCAGTAGTAACAGGCCACTGAATGAGCAGTTCTTC
>TRBJ1-1|-|TRBV13|-|14
CASSRGVGYTEAFF
TGTGCCAGCAGCCGGGGAGTGGGGTACACTGAAGCTTTCTTT